Following are 29 T cell receptor beta chains from one sample sequenced in a study of naive and memory T cell subsets. Both TRBC1 and TRBC2 were covered by a beta constant-region primer of two equimolar oligonucleotides. TCRdb passed the UMI-ligation and nested PCR reads through MiXCR, listing each CDR3 protein once. The table lists approximately 82,000 distinct CDR3 sequences, 7% of them singletons. Source material: central memory CD4+ T cells from blood. The receptors were sampled from a human donor in good health.

This clonotype has more than one count but fewer than ten. The CDR3 DNA sequence: TGTGCCAGCAGCGAGGGACAGGGGGCTGGGGTAGCCAAAAACATTCAGTACTTC. Translating gives CASSEGQGAGVAKNIQYF. The chain recombines TRBV7-2 with TRBJ2-4; 12 positions match TRBD1. Germline CDR1 is SGHTA and CDR2 is FQGNSA. Unmatched junction bases numbered 8, after V lost 5 bases and J lost 0 bases. This CDR3 comprises 18 residues. Full variable domain (rest looked up from reference TRBV7-2 and TRBJ2-4): GAGVSQSPSNKVTEKGKDVELRCDPISGHTALYWYRQSLGQGLEFLIYFQGNSAPDKSGLPSDRFSAERTGGSVSTLTIQRTQQEDSAVYLCASSEGQGAGVAKNIQYFGAGTRLSVL.

This clonotype was seen more than once but under ten times. The chain has TRBV4-2 and TRBJ2-7; D unresolved. V lost 1 base, J lost 2 bases, and 6 bases lay in between. The CDR3 has 13 amino acids. Germline CDR1 and CDR2: LGHNA and YNFKEQ. The CDR3 region is CASSQVGAYEQYF. CDR3 nucleotides: TGTGCCAGCAGCCAAGTCGGCGCCTACGAGCAGTACTTC.

The chain is built from TRBV6-1 and TRBJ1-5; tentative D call: TRBD1 (6 bases). The CDR3 totals 14 residues. The germline CDR1 and CDR2 sequences are MNHNS and SASEGT. V dropped 4 bases and J dropped 5 bases, with 12 bases sitting between them. The CDR3 nucleotides are TGTGCCAGCAGTGTACAGGGAGGGGATCAGCCCCAGCATTTT. Protein sequence: CASSVQGGDQPQHF.

This clonotype was found many times. The chain joins TRBV20-1 to TRBJ1-5; D ambiguous. CDR1 and CDR2 from the germline V gene are DFQATT and SNEGSKA (reference sequence). V gave up 6 bases and J gave up 0 bases, with 9 bases separating them. This CDR3 has 13 residues. CDR3 residues: CSAIGYSNQPQHF. DNA for the CDR3: TGCAGTGCCATCGGTTATAGCAATCAGCCCCAGCATTTT.

This clonotype was recorded at least ten times. The chain recombines TRBV2 with TRBJ1-2, with D unresolved. This CDR3 region has 13 residues. V was trimmed by 6 bases and J by 0 bases, leaving 8 bases between them. Germline CDR1 and CDR2: SNHLY and FYNNEI. CDR3 sequence: CASSATANYGYTF. Written as DNA, the CDR3 is TGTGCCAGCAGCGCAACAGCTAACTATGGCTACACCTTC.

The chain uses TRBV7-3 and TRBJ2-2, with D perhaps TRBD1 (6 bases). V lost 4 bases and J 4 bases, leaving 16 bases between the germline ends. Germline-derived CDR1 and CDR2 are SGHTA and FQGTGA. The CDR3 contains 16 residues. In nucleotides, the CDR3 is TGTGCCAGCAGCTCAACAGGGAAGAGGAGCACCGGGGAGCTGTTTTTT. It translates to CASSSTGKRSTGELFF.

V and J are TRBV6-2 or TRBV6-3 and TRBJ2-1, with 8 nucleotides matching TRBD1. The CDR3 is 13 amino acids. Germline V gene sequence: CDR1 MNHEY, CDR2 SVGEGT. The V gene end was trimmed by 6 bases and the J gene end by 7 bases; junction bases not matched to a gene: 5. The CDR3 DNA sequence: TGTGCCAGCAGCCGGACAGGGACGAATGAGCAGTTCTTC. Translating it yields CASSRTGTNEQFF.

This clonotype was counted many times. This chain uses TRBV19 with TRBJ1-2; no clear D. From germline, CDR1 is LNHDA and CDR2 SQIVND (reference sequence). V lost 5 bases to trimming and J lost 2 bases, with 6 bases between them. This CDR3 comprises 12 residues. CDR3 protein: CASSAQNYGYTF. The CDR3 DNA sequence: TGTGCCAGTAGTGCGCAGAACTATGGCTACACCTTC.

This clonotype was seen repeatedly, ten times or more. The chain combines TRBV20-1 with TRBJ1-1; TRBD1 agrees at 7 bases. The germline V gene has CDR1 DFQATT and CDR2 SNEGSKA (reference sequence). The CDR3 runs 15 residues. J was trimmed by 0 bases and V by 0 bases; bases with no gene match: 4. The CDR3 loop reads CSARDPTGLNTEAFF. The CDR3 DNA reads TGCAGTGCTAGAGACCCGACAGGGTTGAACACTGAAGCTTTCTTT.

A few counts support this clonotype. DNA of the CDR3: TGCAGTGCTAGCTACTCCGGGACAGGGAAATACGAGCAGTACTTC. The encoded protein is CSASYSGTGKYEQYF. V is TRBV20-1 and J is TRBJ2-7; 9 bases fit TRBD1. This CDR3 is 15 amino acids long. Trimming took 3 bases from V and 4 from J; bases not matched to a gene: 10. The germline V gene has CDR1 DFQATT and CDR2 SNEGSKA (reference sequence).

The genes are TRBV30 and TRBJ2-1; D not certain. CDR1 GTSNPN and CDR2 SVGIG come from the germline V gene (reference sequence). This CDR3 spans 10 amino acids. With 0 bases removed from V and 12 bases from J, the gap between germline ends came to 6 bases. The CDR3 nucleotides are TGTGCCTGGAGTGTGGAATGGCAGTTCTTC. Encoded protein: CAWSVEWQFF.

At least ten counts were recorded for this clonotype. This chain links TRBV23-1 with TRBJ2-7; either TRBD1 or TRBD2 may fit D (6 bases each). TRBV23-1 is given ORF status, its function remaining uncertain. The CDR3 contains 17 residues. Trimming took 4 bases from V and 1 from J, leaving 20 bases between them. The CDR3 coding sequence is TGCGCCAGCAGTCGCCGGGGGCGGTCCGATTATTCCTACGAGCAGTACTTC. It codes for CASSRRGRSDYSYEQYF.

The genes are TRBV12-3 or TRBV12-4 and TRBJ2-1, with a tentative D call TRBD2 (5 bases). The CDR3 loop spans 14 amino acids. V shed 7 bases and J shed 2 bases, with 12 bases lying between them. The CDR3 protein is CASTTTGTYNEQFF. Here the CDR3 DNA reads TGTGCCAGCACCACCACGGGGACCTACAATGAGCAGTTCTTC.

This clonotype has at least ten counts. The V gene is TRBV5-6, the J gene TRBJ2-3; D may be TRBD1 or TRBD2 (6 bases each). Trimming pared 3 bases from V and 6 bases from J, leaving 14 bases between. Germline values: CDR1 SGHDT, CDR2 YYEEEE. The CDR3 sequence is 14 residues long. This CDR3 is CASSYQGGRDTQYF. DNA of the CDR3: TGTGCCAGCAGCTATCAAGGGGGGCGGGATACGCAGTATTTT.

This clonotype was detected a few times. The chain recombines TRBV28 with TRBJ2-7; no firm D call. CDR3 length: 12 amino acids. The ends were cut back, 5 bases at V and 1 base at J, with 6 bases in the middle. Looked up from germline, CDR1 is MDHEN and CDR2 is SYDVKM. The CDR3 DNA follows: TGTGCCAGCAGTCCGGTTTCCTACGAGCAGTACTTC. This codes for CASSPVSYEQYF.

Many counts were recorded for this clonotype. This rearrangement joins TRBV7-3 to TRBJ1-2; 8 bases fit TRBD1. The CDR3 extends over 17 amino acids. The V gene's germline CDR1 is SGHTA and CDR2 FQGTGA. The V gene end was trimmed by 0 bases and the J gene end by 7 bases; junction bases not matched to a gene: 13. The CDR3 coding sequence is TGTGCCAGCAGCTTAACTCCACCAGGACAGGGAGACGGTGGCTACACCTTC. It codes for CASSLTPPGQGDGGYTF.

This clonotype was picked up many times. The V gene is TRBV4-1, the J gene TRBJ1-2; no reliable D call. The CDR3 runs 15 residues. V was trimmed by 4 bases and J by 8 bases, leaving 20 bases between them. The V gene's germline CDR1 is MGHRA and CDR2 YSYEKL. CDR3 in DNA: TGCGCCAGCAGCCTTGGGGAAATCTCTCCTTTCGGCTACACCTTC. Translation: CASSLGEISPFGYTF.

J is TRBJ2-2 and V is TRBV6-2 or TRBV6-3, with D possibly matching TRBD2 (7 bases). From germline, CDR1 is MNHEY and CDR2 SVGEGT. Deletions cut 1 base from V and 4 bases from J, with 10 bases between. There are 15 residues in the CDR3. CDR3 residues: CASSYWGGFTGELFF. In nucleotides, the CDR3 is TGTGCCAGCAGTTACTGGGGGGGCTTCACCGGGGAGCTGTTTTTT.

The table lists this clonotype with a few counts. The rearrangement links TRBV20-1 to TRBJ2-4; D is ambiguous. Trimming took 2 bases from V and 0 from J, leaving 8 bases between them. The CDR3 is made up of 14 amino acids. CDR1 is DFQATT and CDR2 is SNEGSKA in the germline V gene (reference sequence). The CDR3 sequence: CSARSQLAKNIQYF. The CDR3 DNA follows: TGCAGTGCTAGATCTCAGCTAGCCAAAAACATTCAGTACTTC.

This clonotype was observed many times. The chain uses TRBV29-1 and TRBJ2-5; the match to TRBD1 covers 7 bases. Trimming at V came to 5 bases and at J to 4 bases, leaving 4 bases not matched to a gene. This CDR3 comprises 12 residues. Germline lookup yields CDR1 SQVTM and CDR2 ANQGSEA. CDR3 loop: CSVKQGIETQYF. The CDR3 DNA reads TGCAGCGTTAAACAGGGGATAGAGACCCAGTACTTC.

This rearrangement joins TRBV2 to TRBJ2-2, with D perhaps being TRBD1 or TRBD2 (7 bases each). Trimming cost V 7 bases and J 8 bases, with 20 bases left between them. This CDR3 region has 15 residues. The germline V gene encodes CDR1 SNHLY and CDR2 FYNNEI. Written as DNA, the CDR3 is TGTGCCAGCACCCCCCTTGACAGGGAGGGTGGGGAGCTGTTTTTT. The encoded protein is CASTPLDREGGELFF.

This clonotype has at least ten counts. The chain carries TRBV20-1 and TRBJ2-5; TRBD1 agrees at 7 bases. The CDR3 runs to 12 residues. Germline V CDR1 and CDR2: DFQATT, SNEGSKA (reference sequence). With 6 bases clipped from V and 4 bases from J, the junction kept 5 bases outside the gene matches. The DNA of the CDR3 is TGCAGTGCCATTGACAGGGTAGAGACCCAGTACTTC. Protein product: CSAIDRVETQYF.

This clonotype came up many times. J is TRBJ2-5 and V is TRBV12-3 or TRBV12-4, with 8 bases matching TRBD1. V was clipped by 6 bases and J by 3 bases; unmatched bases: 3. CDR3 size: 13 residues. In nucleotides, the CDR3 is TGTGCCAGCAGACAGGGGGTCGAAGAGACCCAGTACTTC. Its protein is CASRQGVEETQYF.

This clonotype showed up many times. V gene TRBV5-1 combines with J gene TRBJ2-7; D not certain. CDR3 length: 13 amino acids. Deletions cut 0 bases from V and 4 bases from J, with 8 bases between. Germline CDR1 reads SGHRS; CDR2 reads YFSETQ. CDR3 in amino acids: CASSLEGRYEQYF. The CDR3 region has the DNA TGCGCCAGCAGCTTGGAGGGAAGATACGAGCAGTACTTC.

This clonotype was counted at least ten times. The rearrangement links TRBV20-1 to TRBJ2-6; D remains unclear. The V gene's germline CDR1 is DFQATT and CDR2 SNEGSKA (reference sequence). This CDR3 region has 14 residues. The chain's CDR3 is CAYKASSGANVLTF. CDR3 bases: TGCGCATACAAGGCCAGCTCTGGGGCCAACGTCCTGACTTTC.

This clonotype was observed a few times. The rearrangement uses TRBV30 and TRBJ2-5; D gene unclear. V lost 3 bases, J lost 3 bases, and 8 bases lay in between. The CDR3 runs 12 residues. Per germline, CDR1 GTSNPN and CDR2 SVGIG (reference sequence). CDR3 nucleotide sequence: TGTGCCTGGAGCCGTCATGAAGAGACCCAGTACTTC. It yields the protein CAWSRHEETQYF.

The rearrangement links TRBV20-1 to TRBJ1-2, with no clear D. V was clipped by 2 bases and J by 2 bases, with 18 bases between them. The germline V gene encodes CDR1 DFQATT and CDR2 SNEGSKA (reference sequence). This CDR3 has 16 amino acids. The CDR3 bases are TGCAGTGCTAGACACACAGCATTTAGCGTCAACTATGGCTACACCTTC. Its translation is CSARHTAFSVNYGYTF.

This clonotype has ten or more counts. This chain joins TRBV20-1 and TRBJ2-2; 11 bases are shared with TRBD2. Germline CDR1 and CDR2: DFQATT and SNEGSKA (reference sequence). This CDR3 has 16 amino acids. Trimming cost V 1 base and J 1 base; bases outside gene matches: 2. CDR3 protein: CSARGSGRVNTGELFF. In nucleotides, the CDR3 is TGCAGTGCTAGAGGTAGCGGGAGGGTGAACACCGGGGAGCTGTTTTTT.

This clonotype was found many times. The chain has TRBV20-1 and TRBJ2-2; D gene ambiguous. Germline V lookup: CDR1 DFQATT, CDR2 SNEGSKA (reference sequence). The CDR3 spans 15 residues. V lost 4 bases, J lost 6 bases, and 18 bases lay in between. CDR3 protein: CSANPTLPESGELFF. CDR3 nucleotides: TGCAGTGCTAATCCGACCCTTCCCGAGTCCGGGGAGCTGTTTTTT.